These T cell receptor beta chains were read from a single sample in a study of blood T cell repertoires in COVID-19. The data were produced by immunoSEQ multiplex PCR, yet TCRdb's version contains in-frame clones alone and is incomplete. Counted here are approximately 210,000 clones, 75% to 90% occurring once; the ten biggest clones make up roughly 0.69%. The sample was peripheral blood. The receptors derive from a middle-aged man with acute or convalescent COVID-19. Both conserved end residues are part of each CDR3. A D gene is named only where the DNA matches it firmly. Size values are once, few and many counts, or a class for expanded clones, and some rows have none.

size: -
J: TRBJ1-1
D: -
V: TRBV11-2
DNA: TGTGCCAGCAGCCTAGCCAGGAAGGGGCACACTGAAGCTTTCTTT
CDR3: CASSLARKGHTEAFF

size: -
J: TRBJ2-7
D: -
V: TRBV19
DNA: TGTGCCAGTAGTAGATGGGGCCCTAACGAGCAGTACTTC
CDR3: CASSRWGPNEQYF

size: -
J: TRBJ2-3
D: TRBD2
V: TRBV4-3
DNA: TGCGCCAGCAGCCAAGGCCTTGGACTAGCGGGGACAGATACGCAGTATTTT
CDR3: CASSQGLGLAGTDTQYF

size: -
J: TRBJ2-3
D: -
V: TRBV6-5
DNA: TGTGCCAGCAAACTAGATTTACGGACAGATACGCAGTATTTT
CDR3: CASKLDLRTDTQYF

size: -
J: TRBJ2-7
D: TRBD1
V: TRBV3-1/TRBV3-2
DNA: TGTGCCAGCAGCCTCCGGGACAGGGGGCGATACGAGCAGTACTTC
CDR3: CASSLRDRGRYEQYF

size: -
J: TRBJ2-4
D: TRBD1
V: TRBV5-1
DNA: TGCGCCAGCCGGGATAGGGGGACAGGGAACAAAAACATTCAGTACTTC
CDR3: CASRDRGTGNKNIQYF

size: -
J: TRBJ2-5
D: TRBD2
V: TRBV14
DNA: TGTGCCAGCAGCCAAATAGCGGGGGCGAGGGAGACCCAGTACTTC
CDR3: CASSQIAGARETQYF

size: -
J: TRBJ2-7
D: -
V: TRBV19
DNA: TGTGCCAGTAGTCCGGGACACCCCTACGAGCAGTACTTC
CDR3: CASSPGHPYEQYF

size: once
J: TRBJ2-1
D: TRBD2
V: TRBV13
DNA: TGTGCCAGCAGCTTAAGGCGGGGGAGGGAAAATGAGCAGTTCTTC
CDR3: CASSLRRGRENEQFF

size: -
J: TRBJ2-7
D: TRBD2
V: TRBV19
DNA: TGTGCCAGTAGTCCGACTAGCGGGAGTGACGAGCAGTACTTC
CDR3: CASSPTSGSDEQYF

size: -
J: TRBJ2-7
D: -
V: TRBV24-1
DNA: TGTGCCACCAGTGACTACAGGTATCAGCAGTACTTC
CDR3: CATSDYRYQQYF

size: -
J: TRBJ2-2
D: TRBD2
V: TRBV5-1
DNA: TGCGCCAGCAGCCCCTCCTCCCGACTAGCGGGGGCCTACACCGGGGAGCTGTTTTTT
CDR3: CASSPSSRLAGAYTGELFF